This TCR beta chain comes out of a study of blood T cell repertoires in COVID-19 (dated by TCRdb to the early 2020s). For context, the study as a whole: Samples from collaborators originated in the United States, Italy and Spain and spanned both the acute and convalescent phases of COVID-19. The prospective study material was composed of cDNA or gDNA derived from T cells, B-cell-depleted T cells, or PBMCs. Where HLA class I and class II types were available, the types were taken from metadata supplied by the sample provider, not from assay-based typing. The samples were drawn from two sources: the first 160 participants of the ongoing ImmuneRACE study, and 1,000 to 1,500 subjects contributed by 6 global collaborators. A freely available public database, intended as a resource for researchers studying the immune response to SARS-CoV-2, is where the repertoires were released. Deeply sampled blood TCRbeta repertoires from subjects exposed to, actively infected with, or recovered from COVID-19 were included in the dataset. A de-identified subject ID, COVID-19 status, age in years and sex were almost always included in the sample metadata.

TCRbeta CDR3 regions were amplified from genomic DNA by means of the immunoSEQ Assay, a bias-controlled multiplex PCR. On the study's bioinformatics: Within the assay, amplification of reference gene primers was used to estimate how many nucleated cells each sample contained. Sequence reads were collapsed and filtered to measure the absolute abundance of every unique TCRbeta CDR3 rearrangement. Productive Simpson clonality was computed per sample as the square root of Simpson's diversity index over productive rearrangements. Entries here come from immuneACCESS through TCRdb and include only in-frame sequences with V and J called. Some clones fail to appear in such tables; in the studies checked, an unresolved V gene covers under half of the shortfall, and the cause of the remainder is unknown. D and trimming come from the DNA, and the V and J calls and clone size come from that table. This sample is represented by roughly 79,000 clones; around nine tenths of them were singletons. The ten largest clones capture roughly 4.4% of the sample.

Measured from the cysteine to the phenylalanine, the CDR3 is 14 residues long. The kept DNA is CDR3 alone, 42 bases in frame from the first base. For CDR1 and CDR2, the germline V gene lists WSHSY and SAAADI. The trim is 4 bases for V and 5 bases for J, with a gap of 12 bases between the germline ends. On the study overall, not on this receptor specifically: The quantity of clinical and demographic metadata differed by source and by participant and was supplied without curation.

To note about this clone: Its cognate antigen has yet to be identified. Nothing much larger sits one base from this clone, and base qualities are not available.

Each collaborating institution followed its own protocols to collect whole blood in K2EDTA tubes. Collaborator samples were shipped for TCRbeta analysis as frozen whole blood, isolated PBMCs, or DNA extracted from either sample type. The chain is encoded by TRBV10-2 joined to TRBJ1-5, with the D segment identity uncertain. Sequenced material: peripheral blood. This TCR was sampled from a man between 45 and 60 years old with active COVID-19. The nucleotides read TGCGCCAGCAGTGCGGTCCCGAGCGATCAGCCCCAGCATTTT. Its coded protein is CASSAVPSDQPQHF.